The TCR beta chain described here comes from a study of cytomegalovirus exposure and HLA in healthy donors. Primers for the PCR totalled 60 Vbeta and 13 Jbeta. Libraries were prepared by immunoSEQ multiplex PCR; TCRdb keeps only in-frame clonotypes and omits some of them. The table records approximately 100,000 clones, 76% of them present only once. The CDR3 has 16 residues. Trimming took 5 bases from V and 4 from J; bases not matched to a gene: 11. The V gene's germline CDR1 is LGHNT and CDR2 FRNRAP. The V and J genes are TRBV12-5 and TRBJ2-1; the match to TRBD1 covers 7 bases. Material for sequencing was PBMCs. The clonotype originates from a woman aged 35 to 49 in good health and CMV-seropositive. CDR3 sequence: CASGMDDRDLYNEQFF. CDR3 nucleotides: TGTGCTAGTGGTATGGATGACAGGGATCTTTACAATGAGCAGTTCTTC.